This T cell receptor beta chain was identified during a study of control samples from healthy donors and cancer patients. This clone was counted a single time. TCRdb keeps only in-frame clones here, not all; method: immunoSEQ multiplex PCR. This repertoire shows roughly 52,000 clones, 95% found once; its top ten account for about 2.4%. The receptor comes from a man aged 25-45 years in good health. What was sequenced was blood.

The CDR3 here is CASTPGPDYEQYF. The CDR3 DNA reads as TGTGCCAGCACCCCGGGTCCCGACTACGAGCAGTACTTC. This sequence joins TRBV6-5 and TRBJ2-7; D unclear. CDR3 size: 13 residues. CDR1 is MNHEY and CDR2 is SVGAGI in the germline V gene. Deletions cut 7 bases from V and 3 bases from J, with 13 bases between.